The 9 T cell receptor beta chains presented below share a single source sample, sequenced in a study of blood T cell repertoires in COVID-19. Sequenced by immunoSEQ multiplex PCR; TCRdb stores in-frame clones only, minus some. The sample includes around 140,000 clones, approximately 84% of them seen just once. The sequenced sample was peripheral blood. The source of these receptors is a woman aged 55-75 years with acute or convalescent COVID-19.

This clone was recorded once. The CDR3 spells CASSFGTGRNQPQHF. For the CDR3, the DNA is TGTGCCAGCAGCTTCGGGACAGGGCGCAATCAGCCCCAGCATTTT. V and J are TRBV3-1 (or the pseudogene TRBV3-2) and TRBJ1-5; 9 nucleotides align to TRBD1. The CDR3 has 15 amino acids. J gave up 2 bases and V 5 bases, and 4 bases lay outside the gene matches. The V gene's germline CDR1 is LGHDT and CDR2 YNNKEL (reference sequence).

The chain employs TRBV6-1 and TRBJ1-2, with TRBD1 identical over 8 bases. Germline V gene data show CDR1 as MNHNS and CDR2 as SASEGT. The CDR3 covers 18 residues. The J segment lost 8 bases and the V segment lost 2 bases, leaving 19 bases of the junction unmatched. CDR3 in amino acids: CASSEFPAGTGRTRGYTF. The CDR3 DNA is TGTGCCAGCAGTGAATTCCCCGCCGGGACAGGCCGTACCCGCGGCTACACCTTC.

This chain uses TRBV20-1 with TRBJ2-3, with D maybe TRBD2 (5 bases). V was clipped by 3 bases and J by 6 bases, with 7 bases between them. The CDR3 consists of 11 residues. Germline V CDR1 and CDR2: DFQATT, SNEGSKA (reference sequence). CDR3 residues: CSARGVDTQYF. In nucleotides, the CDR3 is TGCAGTGCTAGGGGAGTCGATACGCAGTATTTT.

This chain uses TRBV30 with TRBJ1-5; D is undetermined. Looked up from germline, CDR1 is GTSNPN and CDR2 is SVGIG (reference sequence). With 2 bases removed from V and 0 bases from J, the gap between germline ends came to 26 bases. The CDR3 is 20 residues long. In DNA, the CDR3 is TGTGCCTGGAGTCCAAAAGTGGTCCCCGGGAGGGTTTATAGCAATCAGCCCCAGCATTTT. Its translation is CAWSPKVVPGRVYSNQPQHF.

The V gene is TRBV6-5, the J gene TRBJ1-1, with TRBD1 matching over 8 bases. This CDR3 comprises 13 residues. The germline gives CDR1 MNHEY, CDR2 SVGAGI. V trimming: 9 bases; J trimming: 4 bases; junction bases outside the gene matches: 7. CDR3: CASNPRGRTEAFF. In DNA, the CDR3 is TGTGCCAGTAACCCCAGGGGGCGCACTGAAGCTTTCTTT.

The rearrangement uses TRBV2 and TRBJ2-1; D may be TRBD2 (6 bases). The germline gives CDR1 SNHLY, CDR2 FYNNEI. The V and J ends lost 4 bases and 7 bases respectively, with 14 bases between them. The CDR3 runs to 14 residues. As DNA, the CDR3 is TGTGCCAGCAGTGTCATAGCGGCTGGGAATGAGCAGTTCTTC. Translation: CASSVIAAGNEQFF.

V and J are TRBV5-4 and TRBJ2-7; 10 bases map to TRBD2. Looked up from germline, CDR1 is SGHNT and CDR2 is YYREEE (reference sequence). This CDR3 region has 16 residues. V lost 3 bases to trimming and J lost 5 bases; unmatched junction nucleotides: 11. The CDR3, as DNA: TGTGCCAGCAGCTCCTCAGGGGGACTAGCGCCCAACGAGCAGTACTTC. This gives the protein CASSSSGGLAPNEQYF.

In DNA form, the CDR3 reads TGTGCCAGCAGCTTAGAGCTAGCGGGGTCGAACACCGGGGAGCTGTTTTTT. It translates to CASSLELAGSNTGELFF. The chain has TRBV7-9 and TRBJ2-2, with 9 bases lining up with TRBD2. Losses at the gene ends were 1 base for V and 0 bases for J; bases not matched to a gene: 3. Germline lookup yields CDR1 SEHNR and CDR2 FQNEAQ (reference sequence). The CDR3 runs to 17 residues.

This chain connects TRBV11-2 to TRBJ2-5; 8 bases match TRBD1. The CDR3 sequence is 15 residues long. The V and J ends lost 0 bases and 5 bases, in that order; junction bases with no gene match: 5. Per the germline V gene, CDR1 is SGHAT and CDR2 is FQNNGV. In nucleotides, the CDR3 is TGTGCCAGCAGCTTAGATCAGGGGGCTAGGGAGACCCAGTACTTC. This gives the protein CASSLDQGARETQYF.